The 5 T cell receptor beta chains presented below share a single source sample, sequenced in a study of cytomegalovirus exposure and HLA in healthy donors. This PCR relied on a set of 60 Vbeta primers and 13 Jbeta primers. Using immunoSEQ multiplex PCR, the repertoire was profiled, and TCRdb retains in-frame clones only, with some absent. The sample has about 200,000 clones, and its top ten clones hold roughly 1.2%. The sample was PBMCs. The receptors were sampled from a girl aged 2 to 9 in good health and CMV-seropositive.

The gene calls are TRBV18 and TRBJ2-7; 7 bases are shared with TRBD2. Germline lookup yields CDR1 KGHSH and CDR2 LQKENI. Trimming at V came to 3 bases and at J to 2 bases, leaving 10 bases not matched to a gene. There are 16 residues in the CDR3. CDR3 amino acids: CASSPRWQGLTYEQYF. In DNA form, the CDR3 reads TGTGCCAGCTCACCGAGGTGGCAGGGACTAACCTACGAGCAGTACTTC.

The V and J genes are TRBV10-3 and TRBJ2-7, with 9 bases lining up with TRBD1. This CDR3 contains 16 residues. Trimming took 4 bases from V and 7 from J; bases not matched to a gene: 14. CDR1 and CDR2 (germline): ENHRY, SYGVKD. The CDR3 DNA reads TGTGCCATCAGTGCTTCGGACAGGGGCCTTTTGTGGGAGCAGTACTTC. The encoded protein is CAISASDRGLLWEQYF.

The CDR3 loop reads CSVAQAGRGGQYF. The CDR3 nucleotides are TGCAGCGTGGCACAGGCGGGACGCGGGGGCCAGTACTTC. This rearrangement joins TRBV29-1 to TRBJ2-5; 7 positions agree with TRBD2. The CDR3 has 13 residues. V dropped 6 bases and J dropped 10; count of bases not matched to a gene: 14. Germline V gene sequence: CDR1 SQVTM, CDR2 ANQGSEA.

This sequence joins TRBV27 and TRBJ2-2, with D perhaps matching TRBD2 (5 bases). The V end was cut by 6 bases, the J end by 4 bases, with 15 bases between. Looked up from germline, CDR1 is MNHEY and CDR2 is SMNVEV (reference sequence). The CDR3 totals 15 residues. The CDR3 is CASSDSGIVTGELFF. In DNA, the CDR3 is TGTGCCAGCAGCGACTCCGGGATAGTCACCGGGGAGCTGTTTTTT.

The CDR3 nucleotides read TGTGCCACCCAGGGTAACACTGAAGCTTTCTTT. It yields the protein CATQGNTEAFF. The gene calls are TRBV6-1 and TRBJ1-1, with TRBD1 as a possible D gene (5 bases). V lost 10 bases and J lost 2, with 8 bases in between. CDR3 length: 11 amino acids. The germline CDR1 and CDR2 sequences are MNHNS and SASEGT.